These 16 T cell receptor beta chains were sequenced from one sample in a study of blood T cell repertoires in COVID-19. TCRdb's table, derived via immunoSEQ multiplex PCR, lists solely in-frame clones and lacks some. The sample yields 150,000 to 200,000 clones, roughly 89% seen once. The specimen was peripheral blood. Every receptor here comes from a human donor in a cohort sampled during active COVID-19.

The chain recombines TRBV29-1 with TRBJ2-5, with D possibly matching TRBD1 (6 bases). The CDR3 consists of 15 residues. Between the trimmed V and J ends, which lost 0 bases and 3 bases, there was a span of 14 bases. CDR1 SQVTM and CDR2 ANQGSEA come from the germline V gene. The CDR3 loop is CSVEDPGTGKETQYF. CDR3 DNA: TGCAGCGTTGAAGATCCGGGAACAGGGAAAGAGACCCAGTACTTC.

This sequence joins TRBV28 and TRBJ1-2; possible D gene TRBD1, 5 bases. CDR1 and CDR2 (germline): MDHEN, SYDVKM. The V gene lost 6 bases and the J gene lost 8 bases, with 13 bases spanning the gap. The CDR3 length is 12 residues. Here the CDR3 reads CASRNDSYGYTF. The CDR3, as DNA: TGTGCCAGCAGGAACGACAGCTACGGCTACACCTTC.

Here the CDR3 reads CASSSGTGGLGTDTQYF. The CDR3 DNA reads as TGTGCCAGCAGCTCCGGGACAGGGGGCTTAGGCACAGATACGCAGTATTTT. The chain links TRBV7-3 to TRBJ2-3, with 12 nucleotides matching TRBD1. The CDR3 contains 17 residues. V dropped 4 bases and J dropped 1; count of bases not matched to a gene: 6. Germline CDR1 SGHTA, CDR2 FQGTGA.

The chain carries TRBV6-5 and TRBJ2-7; no clear D gene. The V end was cut by 4 bases, the J end by 3 bases, with 7 bases between. CDR1 is MNHEY and CDR2 is SVGAGI in the germline V gene. This CDR3 has 12 residues. CDR3 sequence reads: CASSSAFYEQYF. CDR3 coding DNA: TGTGCCAGCAGTTCAGCGTTCTACGAGCAGTACTTC.

This clone was observed a handful of times. J is TRBJ2-7 and V is TRBV30, with D possibly being TRBD2 (6 bases). The CDR3 extends over 12 amino acids. Trimming removed 0 bases at V and 6 bases at J, with 9 bases between. Germline V gene data show CDR1 as GTSNPN and CDR2 as SVGIG (reference sequence). DNA of the CDR3: TGTGCCTGGAGTGTGACTAGGACCGAGCAGTACTTC. Translated, it gives CAWSVTRTEQYF.

The chain recombines TRBV30 with TRBJ2-5, with TRBD2 matching 14 bases. There are 14 residues in the CDR3. Per the germline V gene, CDR1 is GTSNPN and CDR2 is SVGIG (reference sequence). The ends lost 5 bases at V and 6 bases at J; junction bases unmatched: 5. Written as DNA, the CDR3 is TGTGCCTGGTCGACTAGCGGGGGGGCCAAGACCCAGTACTTC. It encodes CAWSTSGGAKTQYF.

This rearrangement joins TRBV3-1 (or the pseudogene TRBV3-2) to TRBJ2-7; possibly TRBD1 for D (5 bases). Germline lookup yields CDR1 LGHDT and CDR2 YNNKEL (reference sequence). The V end lost 1 base, the J end lost 4 bases, and 11 bases lay between the germline ends. The CDR3 is 14 amino acids. The CDR3 nucleotides are TGTGCCAGCAGCCAAGTTACAGGAGAGTACGAGCAGTACTTC. This translates into CASSQVTGEYEQYF.

In nucleotides, the CDR3 is TGTGCCTGGAGGACAGGGGGGTTAGACTATGGCTACACCTTC. It is translated as CAWRTGGLDYGYTF. V gene TRBV30 combines with J gene TRBJ1-2; 9 bases are shared with TRBD1. Losses at the gene ends were 3 bases for V and 3 bases for J; bases not matched to a gene: 5. The CDR3 is made up of 14 amino acids. The germline V gene has CDR1 GTSNPN and CDR2 SVGIG (reference sequence).

The chain carries TRBV6-2 or TRBV6-3 and TRBJ1-1; D may be TRBD1 (6 bases). The CDR3 is made up of 15 amino acids. Trimming took 4 bases from V and 0 from J, leaving 12 bases between them. Germline V CDR1 and CDR2: MNHEY, SVGEGT. The CDR3 sequence is CASSWGGAMNTEAFF. The CDR3 coding sequence is TGTGCCAGCAGTTGGGGGGGGGCCATGAACACTGAAGCTTTCTTT.

The genes are TRBV9 and TRBJ2-5; 7 positions agree with TRBD1. V shed 1 base, J shed 3 bases, and the junction held 9 bases outside the gene matches. The CDR3 has 16 amino acids. Germline CDR1 reads SGDLS; CDR2 reads YYNGEE. The CDR3 spells CASSVQAGGREETQYF. In nucleotides, the CDR3 is TGTGCCAGCAGCGTACAGGCAGGGGGTCGAGAAGAGACCCAGTACTTC. Complete variable domain (other parts from reference TRBV9 and TRBJ2-5): DSGVTQTPKHLITATGQRVTLRCSPRSGDLSVYWYQQSLDQGLQFLIQYYNGEERAKGNILERFSAQQFPDLHSELNLSSLELGDSALYFCASSVQAGGREETQYFGPGTRLLVL.

The V call is TRBV5-6, the J call TRBJ1-1; 10 positions agree with TRBD1. V was clipped by 4 bases and J by 1 base; unmatched bases: 4. Germline CDR1 SGHDT, CDR2 YYEEEE. The CDR3 is 15 residues long. The CDR3 here is CASSARDRGNTEAFF. CDR3 DNA sequence: TGTGCCAGCAGCGCCCGGGACAGGGGGAACACTGAAGCTTTCTTT.

V usage is TRBV7-2 and J usage is TRBJ1-6; 9 bases agree with TRBD1. Looked up from germline, CDR1 is SGHTA and CDR2 is FQGNSA. The length of the CDR3 is 14 residues. The J segment lost 7 bases and the V segment lost 6 bases, leaving 4 bases of the junction unmatched. The CDR3 loop is CASRGTGWNSPLHF. The CDR3 DNA sequence: TGTGCCAGCAGGGGGACAGGGTGGAATTCACCCCTCCACTTT.

This rearrangement joins TRBV18 to TRBJ2-7, with D perhaps matching TRBD1 (6 bases). Trimming cost V 4 bases and J 0 bases, with 10 bases left between them. The CDR3 consists of 14 residues. Germline V gene sequence: CDR1 KGHSH, CDR2 LQKENI. Here the CDR3 DNA reads TGTGCCAGCTCACAACAGGGCACCTCCTACGAGCAGTACTTC. As protein: CASSQQGTSYEQYF.

The chain uses TRBV30 and TRBJ2-6; TRBD1 might be the D (5 bases). The CDR3 length is 16 residues. Trimming removed 5 bases at V and 0 bases at J, with 14 bases between. Germline CDR1 is GTSNPN and CDR2 is SVGIG (reference sequence). CDR3 DNA sequence: TGTGCCTGGGGGGCCCTTTCCCCCTCTGGGGCCAACGTCCTGACTTTC. As protein: CAWGALSPSGANVLTF. Combining the CDR3 with reference TRBV30 and TRBJ2-6 gives the whole variable domain SQTIHQWPATLVQPVGSPLSLECTVEGTSNPNLYWYRQAAGRGLQLLFYSVGIGQISSEVPQNLSASRPQDRQFILSSKKLLLSDSGFYLCAWGALSPSGANVLTFGAGSRLTVL.

The rearrangement uses TRBV19 and TRBJ2-6, with D possibly matching TRBD2 (6 bases). There are 17 residues in the CDR3. Germline CDR1 reads LNHDA; CDR2 reads SQIVND (reference sequence). V was pared by 7 bases and J by 2 bases, with 18 bases between. CDR3 sequence: CASTTKGAGPGANVLTF. CDR3 in DNA: TGTGCCAGTACCACAAAGGGAGCGGGTCCTGGGGCCAACGTCCTGACTTTC.

This chain links TRBV5-1 with TRBJ2-7, with TRBD2 identical over 12 bases. Germline lookup yields CDR1 SGHRS and CDR2 YFSETQ. The junction had 7 bases not matched to a gene; V was cut back by 0 bases and J by 0 bases. This CDR3 is 18 amino acids long. As DNA, the CDR3 is TGCGCCAGCAGCTTGGGGACTAGCGGGGTGTCGCGCTCCTACGAGCAGTACTTC. This gives the protein CASSLGTSGVSRSYEQYF.